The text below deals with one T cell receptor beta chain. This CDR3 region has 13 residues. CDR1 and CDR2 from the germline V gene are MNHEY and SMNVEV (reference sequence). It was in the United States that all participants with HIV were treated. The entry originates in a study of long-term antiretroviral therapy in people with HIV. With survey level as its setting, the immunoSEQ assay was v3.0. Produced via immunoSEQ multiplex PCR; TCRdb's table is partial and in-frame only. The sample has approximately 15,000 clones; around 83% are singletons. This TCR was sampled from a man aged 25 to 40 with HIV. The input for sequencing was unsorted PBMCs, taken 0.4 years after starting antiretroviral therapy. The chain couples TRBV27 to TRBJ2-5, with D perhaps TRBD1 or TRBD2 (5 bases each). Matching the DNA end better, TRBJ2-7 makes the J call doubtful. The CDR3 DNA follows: TGTGCCAGCAGTTTAGGGTCGGGGCACGAGCAGTACTTC. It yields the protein CASSLGSGHEQYF.